A selection of T cell receptor beta chains follows, all from one sample in a study of cytomegalovirus exposure and HLA in healthy donors. TCRdb's copy holds only in-frame clones and misses some; the assay was immunoSEQ multiplex PCR. The repertoire has 150,000 to 200,000 clones, 75% to 90% of them found once; the top ten carry around 0.98%. The source material was PBMCs. All receptors come from a boy aged 2 to 10 in good health and CMV-seronegative. Each CDR3 is given with its conserved first and last residue. Fields, in order: CDR3 protein, CDR3 DNA, J gene, D gene, V gene, clone size. A D gene is named only where the DNA matches it firmly. A clone size is listed for some rows: how often the clone was seen (once, few, many), or a class if it is expanded.

CDR3 protein: CSVFGVKNTEAFF; CDR3 DNA: TGCAGCGTTTTCGGGGTGAAGAACACTGAAGCTTTCTTT; J gene: TRBJ1-1; D gene: NA; V gene: TRBV29-1; clone size: NA
CDR3 protein: CASSYSSNGPYEQYF; CDR3 DNA: TGTGCCAGCAGTTACTCGAGTAACGGTCCCTACGAGCAGTACTTC; J gene: TRBJ2-7; D gene: NA; V gene: TRBV6-5; clone size: once
CDR3 protein: CASSQPPGNQPQHF; CDR3 DNA: TGCGCCAGCAGTCAACCCCCGGGGAATCAGCCCCAGCATTTT; J gene: TRBJ1-5; D gene: NA; V gene: TRBV23-1; clone size: NA
CDR3 protein: CASSIGPSGYTF; CDR3 DNA: TGTGCCAGTAGTATTGGCCCGTCTGGCTACACCTTC; J gene: TRBJ1-2; D gene: NA; V gene: TRBV19; clone size: NA
CDR3 protein: CASSSPDRPNTEAFF; CDR3 DNA: TGCGCCAGCAGCTCACCCGACAGGCCGAACACTGAAGCTTTCTTT; J gene: TRBJ1-1; D gene: NA; V gene: TRBV5-1; clone size: once
CDR3 protein: CASSWDRERLHTIYF; CDR3 DNA: TGTGCCAGCAGCTGGGACAGGGAGAGGTTGCACACCATATATTTT; J gene: TRBJ1-3; D gene: TRBD1; V gene: TRBV5-6; clone size: NA
CDR3 protein: CAVSEYNEQFF; CDR3 DNA: TGTGCCGTTAGCGAATACAATGAGCAGTTCTTC; J gene: TRBJ2-1; D gene: NA; V gene: TRBV19; clone size: NA
CDR3 protein: CASSFSGTGVEQYF; CDR3 DNA: TGTGCCAGCAGTTTCAGCGGGACAGGGGTCGAGCAGTACTTC; J gene: TRBJ2-7; D gene: TRBD1; V gene: TRBV28; clone size: NA
CDR3 protein: CASSPTPQGPITYNEQFF; CDR3 DNA: TGTGCCAGCAGCCCTACCCCCCAGGGGCCGATAACGTACAATGAGCAGTTCTTC; J gene: TRBJ2-1; D gene: NA; V gene: TRBV11-1; clone size: NA
CDR3 protein: CASSLTGQGLNQETQYF; CDR3 DNA: TGTGCCAGCAGCTTGACGGGACAGGGGTTAAACCAAGAGACCCAGTACTTC; J gene: TRBJ2-5; D gene: TRBD1; V gene: TRBV5-4; clone size: NA
CDR3 protein: CSVYRDGYTF; CDR3 DNA: TGCAGCGTTTACAGGGACGGCTACACCTTC; J gene: TRBJ1-2; D gene: NA; V gene: TRBV29-1; clone size: NA
CDR3 protein: CAWRKRLAWDNEQFF; CDR3 DNA: TGTGCCTGGAGGAAGAGACTAGCGTGGGATAATGAGCAGTTCTTC; J gene: TRBJ2-1; D gene: TRBD2; V gene: TRBV30; clone size: once
CDR3 protein: CASSLLAGVSVDEQFF; CDR3 DNA: TGTGCCAGCAGTTTACTAGCGGGAGTAAGTGTGGATGAGCAGTTCTTC; J gene: TRBJ2-1; D gene: TRBD2; V gene: TRBV27; clone size: once
CDR3 protein: CASSFQRLAGAHEQYF; CDR3 DNA: TGTGCCAGCAGTTTCCAACGACTAGCGGGAGCCCACGAGCAGTACTTC; J gene: TRBJ2-7; D gene: TRBD2; V gene: TRBV6-5; clone size: once
CDR3 protein: CASSVGGRGVANEQFF; CDR3 DNA: TGTGCCAGCAGCGTAGGGGGTCGGGGGGTAGCCAATGAGCAGTTCTTC; J gene: TRBJ2-1; D gene: TRBD2; V gene: TRBV9; clone size: NA
CDR3 protein: CASSQDLEGLVFF; CDR3 DNA: TGCGCCAGCAGCCAAGATCTCGAGGGCCTCGTGTTTTTT; J gene: TRBJ1-4; D gene: NA; V gene: TRBV4-1; clone size: NA
CDR3 protein: CASSHSGGDDEQFF; CDR3 DNA: TGTGCCAGCAGCCACAGCGGGGGGGATGATGAGCAGTTCTTC; J gene: TRBJ2-1; D gene: TRBD2; V gene: TRBV7-3; clone size: once
CDR3 protein: CASSQSSQGTGYFTGELFF; CDR3 DNA: TGCGCCAGCAGCCAATCCAGCCAAGGGACAGGGTACTTCACCGGGGAGCTGTTTTTT; J gene: TRBJ2-2; D gene: TRBD1; V gene: TRBV4-1; clone size: NA
CDR3 protein: CASSQDLMNPWPQHF; CDR3 DNA: TGTGCCAGCAGCCAAGATCTAATGAACCCGTGGCCCCAGCATTTT; J gene: TRBJ1-5; D gene: NA; V gene: TRBV4-2; clone size: NA
CDR3 protein: CASSRDSITYEQYF; CDR3 DNA: TGTGCCAGCAGCCGGGACAGTATCACTTACGAGCAGTACTTC; J gene: TRBJ2-7; D gene: TRBD1; V gene: TRBV4-2; clone size: NA
CDR3 protein: CASSTGLGRSSNYGYTF; CDR3 DNA: TGTGCCAGCAGCACGGGACTGGGGAGATCATCGAACTATGGCTACACCTTC; J gene: TRBJ1-2; D gene: NA; V gene: TRBV27; clone size: once
CDR3 protein: CASLHGSSYNEQFF; CDR3 DNA: TGTGCCAGCCTTCACGGGAGCTCCTACAATGAGCAGTTCTTC; J gene: TRBJ2-1; D gene: NA; V gene: TRBV28; clone size: few
CDR3 protein: CASRSKRERLTDTQYF; CDR3 DNA: TGTGCCAGCAGATCGAAGCGGGAGAGATTGACAGATACGCAGTATTTT; J gene: TRBJ2-3; D gene: TRBD2; V gene: TRBV6-6; clone size: NA
CDR3 protein: CASSLGPDTSYEQYF; CDR3 DNA: TGTGCCAGCAGTTTAGGGCCGGATACCTCCTACGAGCAGTACTTC; J gene: TRBJ2-7; D gene: NA; V gene: TRBV27; clone size: NA
CDR3 protein: CASSVDRGYYGNTF; CDR3 DNA: TGTGCCAGCAGCGTTGACAGGGGTTACTATGGCAACACCTTC; J gene: TRBJ1-2; D gene: TRBD1; V gene: TRBV7-9; clone size: once
CDR3 protein: CASGTLGGGRETQYF; CDR3 DNA: TGTGCCAGCGGCACCCTGGGGGGGGGCCGTGAGACCCAGTACTTC; J gene: TRBJ2-5; D gene: NA; V gene: TRBV28; clone size: once
CDR3 protein: CASSQGRVYEQYF; CDR3 DNA: TGTGCCAGCAGCCAGGGGAGGGTATACGAGCAGTACTTC; J gene: TRBJ2-7; D gene: NA; V gene: TRBV6-1; clone size: NA
CDR3 protein: CASSQVDMGLSYNEQFF; CDR3 DNA: TGCGCCAGCAGCCAAGTTGATATGGGCCTATCCTACAATGAGCAGTTCTTC; J gene: TRBJ2-1; D gene: NA; V gene: TRBV4-1; clone size: NA
CDR3 protein: CASSSTGYTEAFF; CDR3 DNA: TGTGCCAGTAGCTCGACAGGCTACACTGAAGCTTTCTTT; J gene: TRBJ1-1; D gene: NA; V gene: TRBV19; clone size: NA
CDR3 protein: CASSLDSSYEQYF; CDR3 DNA: TGTGCCAGTAGTTTGGACAGTTCCTACGAGCAGTACTTC; J gene: TRBJ2-7; D gene: NA; V gene: TRBV19; clone size: few
CDR3 protein: CAWTSGSGDEQFF; CDR3 DNA: TGTGCCTGGACTAGCGGGAGCGGAGATGAGCAGTTCTTC; J gene: TRBJ2-1; D gene: TRBD2; V gene: TRBV30; clone size: NA
CDR3 protein: CSSSQGQGVDTQYF; CDR3 DNA: TGTTCCAGCAGCCAGGGACAGGGGGTAGATACGCAGTATTTT; J gene: TRBJ2-3; D gene: TRBD1; V gene: TRBV7-9; clone size: NA
CDR3 protein: CASSSQGTNQPQHF; CDR3 DNA: TGTGCCAGCAGCTCACAGGGGACCAATCAGCCCCAGCATTTT; J gene: TRBJ1-5; D gene: TRBD1; V gene: TRBV7-9; clone size: NA
CDR3 protein: CASSGDYYNEQFF; CDR3 DNA: TGTGCCAGCAGTGGGGACTACTACAATGAGCAGTTCTTC; J gene: TRBJ2-1; D gene: TRBD2; V gene: TRBV25-1; clone size: NA
CDR3 protein: CASSSDRGDTQYF; CDR3 DNA: TGCGCCAGCAGCTCCGACAGGGGGGATACGCAGTATTTT; J gene: TRBJ2-3; D gene: TRBD1; V gene: TRBV5-1; clone size: once
CDR3 protein: CASSRGQGYEQYF; CDR3 DNA: TGTGCCAGCAGCCGAGGACAGGGCTACGAGCAGTACTTC; J gene: TRBJ2-7; D gene: TRBD1; V gene: TRBV7-2; clone size: NA
CDR3 protein: CASSALQGSISSSYNEQFF; CDR3 DNA: TGCGCCAGCAGCGCACTACAGGGGAGTATCTCAAGCTCCTACAATGAGCAGTTCTTC; J gene: TRBJ2-1; D gene: TRBD1; V gene: TRBV5-1; clone size: NA
CDR3 protein: CASSSGGVVVGEQYF; CDR3 DNA: TGTGCCAGCAGCTCGGGGGGGGTAGTGGTTGGCGAGCAGTACTTC; J gene: TRBJ2-7; D gene: TRBD2; V gene: TRBV5-4; clone size: NA
CDR3 protein: CASSKGLAGVGEQYF; CDR3 DNA: TGTGCCAGCAGCAAGGGACTAGCGGGAGTGGGCGAGCAGTACTTC; J gene: TRBJ2-7; D gene: TRBD2; V gene: TRBV7-2; clone size: NA
CDR3 protein: CASLGKGTEAFF; CDR3 DNA: TGTGCCAGCCTAGGAAAAGGCACTGAAGCTTTCTTT; J gene: TRBJ1-1; D gene: NA; V gene: TRBV6-5; clone size: NA
CDR3 protein: CASSYTGGLGDGYTF; CDR3 DNA: TGTGCCAGCAGCTACACAGGGGGCCTCGGGGATGGCTACACCTTC; J gene: TRBJ1-2; D gene: TRBD1; V gene: TRBV7-9; clone size: NA
CDR3 protein: CASSENRANTEAFF; CDR3 DNA: TGCGCCAGCAGCGAAAACAGGGCGAACACTGAAGCTTTCTTT; J gene: TRBJ1-1; D gene: NA; V gene: TRBV5-1; clone size: NA
CDR3 protein: CASSDGTLSTYNEQFF; CDR3 DNA: TGTGCCAGCAGTGATGGGACACTGAGCACCTACAATGAGCAGTTCTTC; J gene: TRBJ2-1; D gene: NA; V gene: TRBV6-1; clone size: NA
CDR3 protein: CASSPDDRFYGYTF; CDR3 DNA: TGTGCCAGCAGTCCCGACGACAGGTTCTATGGCTACACCTTC; J gene: TRBJ1-2; D gene: NA; V gene: TRBV27; clone size: NA
CDR3 protein: CASSRLNYNEQFF; CDR3 DNA: TGTGCCAGCAGCCGGTTAAACTACAATGAGCAGTTCTTC; J gene: TRBJ2-1; D gene: NA; V gene: TRBV13; clone size: NA
CDR3 protein: CASSRNGPYEQYF; CDR3 DNA: TGTGCCAGCAGTCGCAATGGCCCCTACGAGCAGTACTTC; J gene: TRBJ2-7; D gene: NA; V gene: TRBV27; clone size: NA
CDR3 protein: CASNPGQGLLASPLHF; CDR3 DNA: TGTGCCAGCAACCCGGGACAGGGGCTTTTGGCTTCACCCCTCCACTTT; J gene: TRBJ1-6; D gene: TRBD1; V gene: TRBV2; clone size: NA
CDR3 protein: CASSVVQGSNTEAFF; CDR3 DNA: TGTGCCAGCAGCGTAGTTCAGGGGTCGAACACTGAAGCTTTCTTT; J gene: TRBJ1-1; D gene: NA; V gene: TRBV9; clone size: NA
CDR3 protein: CASSLSGTGPYGYTF; CDR3 DNA: TGTGCCAGCAGCCTATCCGGGACAGGCCCCTATGGCTACACCTTC; J gene: TRBJ1-2; D gene: TRBD1; V gene: TRBV7-8; clone size: NA
CDR3 protein: CASTGQPNYGYTF; CDR3 DNA: TGTGCCAGTACCGGACAGCCTAACTATGGCTACACCTTC; J gene: TRBJ1-2; D gene: NA; V gene: TRBV19; clone size: NA
CDR3 protein: CASREHRDGTYEQYF; CDR3 DNA: TGTGCCAGCAGGGAACACAGGGACGGCACCTACGAGCAGTACTTC; J gene: TRBJ2-7; D gene: NA; V gene: TRBV6-5; clone size: NA
CDR3 protein: CASVSGGFGGELFF; CDR3 DNA: TGTGCCAGCGTTAGCGGGGGATTCGGCGGGGAGCTGTTTTTT; J gene: TRBJ2-2; D gene: TRBD2; V gene: TRBV6-1; clone size: NA
CDR3 protein: CATSPRGGPPNQPQHF; CDR3 DNA: TGTGCCACCAGCCCACGGGGGGGCCCGCCCAATCAGCCCCAGCATTTT; J gene: TRBJ1-5; D gene: NA; V gene: TRBV15; clone size: NA
CDR3 protein: CASSPNVLRAGELFF; CDR3 DNA: TGTGCCAGCAGTCCGAACGTCCTGAGGGCAGGGGAGCTGTTTTTT; J gene: TRBJ2-2; D gene: NA; V gene: TRBV7-6; clone size: NA
CDR3 protein: CASSYLFSGTGSSRSGNTIYF; CDR3 DNA: TGCGCCAGCAGTTACCTATTCTCCGGGACAGGGTCCTCTCGCTCTGGAAACACCATATATTTT; J gene: TRBJ1-3; D gene: TRBD1; V gene: TRBV5-1; clone size: NA
CDR3 protein: CASSLYRAGEKLFF; CDR3 DNA: TGTGCCAGCAGTCTTTACAGGGCGGGCGAAAAACTGTTTTTT; J gene: TRBJ1-4; D gene: NA; V gene: TRBV27; clone size: NA
CDR3 protein: CASSELIGYNEQFF; CDR3 DNA: TGTGCCAGCAGCGAGTTGATCGGCTACAATGAGCAGTTCTTC; J gene: TRBJ2-1; D gene: NA; V gene: TRBV6-1; clone size: NA
CDR3 protein: CASSFNQDRNEKLFF; CDR3 DNA: TGTGCCAGCAGCTTCAATCAGGATCGTAATGAAAAACTGTTTTTT; J gene: TRBJ1-4; D gene: NA; V gene: TRBV7-8; clone size: NA